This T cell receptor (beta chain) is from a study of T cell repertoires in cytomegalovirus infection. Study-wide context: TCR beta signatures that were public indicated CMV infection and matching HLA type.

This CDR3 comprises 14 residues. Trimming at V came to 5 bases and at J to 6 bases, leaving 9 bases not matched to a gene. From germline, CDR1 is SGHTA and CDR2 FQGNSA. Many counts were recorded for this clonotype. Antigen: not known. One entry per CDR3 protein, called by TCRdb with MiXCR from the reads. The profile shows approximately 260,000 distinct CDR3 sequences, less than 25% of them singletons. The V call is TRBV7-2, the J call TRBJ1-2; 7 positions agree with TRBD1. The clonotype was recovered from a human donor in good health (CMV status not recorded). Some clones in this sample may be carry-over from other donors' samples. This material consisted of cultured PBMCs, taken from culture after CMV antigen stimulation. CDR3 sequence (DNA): TGTGCCAGCAGCGACGCCGGGACAGCTCATGGCTACACCTTC. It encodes CASSDAGTAHGYTF.